This T cell receptor beta chain is from a study of blood T cell repertoires in COVID-19. TCRdb's copy holds only in-frame clones and misses some; the assay was immunoSEQ multiplex PCR. The sample includes roughly 180,000 clones, approximately 85% of them seen just once. This TCR was recovered from a man at least 80 years old with COVID-19, enrolled during active disease. Sequenced sample: peripheral blood.

This CDR3 is CASSIDRQGNQPQHF. CDR3 DNA sequence: TGTGCCAGTAGTATAGATCGGCAGGGCAATCAGCCCCAGCATTTT. The chain joins TRBV19 to TRBJ1-5, with no clear D. The germline V gene encodes CDR1 LNHDA and CDR2 SQIVND (reference sequence). This CDR3 comprises 15 residues. Trimming removed 0 bases at V and 2 bases at J, with 8 bases between.